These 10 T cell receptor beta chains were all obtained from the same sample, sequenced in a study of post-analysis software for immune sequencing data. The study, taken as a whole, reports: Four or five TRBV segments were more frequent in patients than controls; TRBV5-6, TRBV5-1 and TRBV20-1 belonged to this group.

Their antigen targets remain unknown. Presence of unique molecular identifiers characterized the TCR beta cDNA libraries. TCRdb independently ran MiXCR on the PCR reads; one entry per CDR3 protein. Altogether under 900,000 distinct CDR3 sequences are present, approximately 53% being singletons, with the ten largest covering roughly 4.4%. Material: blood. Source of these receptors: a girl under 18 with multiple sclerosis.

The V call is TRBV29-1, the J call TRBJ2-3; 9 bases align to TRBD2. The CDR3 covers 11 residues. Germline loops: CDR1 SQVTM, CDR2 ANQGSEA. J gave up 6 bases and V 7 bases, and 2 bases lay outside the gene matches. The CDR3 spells CSATSGDTQYF. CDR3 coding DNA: TGCAGCGCCACTAGCGGGGATACGCAGTATTTT.

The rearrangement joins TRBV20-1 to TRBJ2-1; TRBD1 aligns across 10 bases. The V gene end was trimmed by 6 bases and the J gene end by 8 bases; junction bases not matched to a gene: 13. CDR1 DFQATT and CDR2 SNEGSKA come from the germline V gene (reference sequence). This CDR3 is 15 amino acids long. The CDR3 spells CSAQPGQGRIDEQFF. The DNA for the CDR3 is TGCAGTGCGCAGCCGGGACAGGGGCGAATCGATGAGCAGTTCTTC.

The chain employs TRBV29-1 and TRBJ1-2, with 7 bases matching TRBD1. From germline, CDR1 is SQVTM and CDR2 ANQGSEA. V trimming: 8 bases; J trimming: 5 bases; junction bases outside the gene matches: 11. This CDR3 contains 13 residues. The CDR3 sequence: CSSRQGESYGYTF. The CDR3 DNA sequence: TGCAGCTCGCGACAGGGCGAGTCATATGGCTACACCTTC.

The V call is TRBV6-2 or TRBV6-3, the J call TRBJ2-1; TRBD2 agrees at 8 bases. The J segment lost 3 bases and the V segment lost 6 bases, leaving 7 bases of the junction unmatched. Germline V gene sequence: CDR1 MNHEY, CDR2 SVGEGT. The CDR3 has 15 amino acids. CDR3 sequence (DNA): TGTGCCAGCAGGGACACGGCGGGAGGCTACAATGAGCAGTTCTTC. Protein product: CASRDTAGGYNEQFF.

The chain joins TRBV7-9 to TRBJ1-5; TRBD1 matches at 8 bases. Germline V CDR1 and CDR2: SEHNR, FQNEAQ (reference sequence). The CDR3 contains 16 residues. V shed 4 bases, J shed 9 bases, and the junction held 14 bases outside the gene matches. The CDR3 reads CASSSAGGPKSLPQHF. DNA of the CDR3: TGTGCCAGCAGCTCGGCAGGGGGCCCCAAATCATTGCCCCAGCATTTT.

CDR3 DNA sequence: TGCAGCGTTAGCGGGAGGGCATACAATGAGCAGTTCTTC. Protein sequence: CSVSGRAYNEQFF. The V call is TRBV29-1, the J call TRBJ2-1, with TRBD2 identical over 10 bases. The V gene end was trimmed by 5 bases and the J gene end by 4 bases; junction bases not matched to a gene: 2. The CDR3 totals 13 residues. Germline V gene lookup returns CDR1 SQVTM and CDR2 ANQGSEA.

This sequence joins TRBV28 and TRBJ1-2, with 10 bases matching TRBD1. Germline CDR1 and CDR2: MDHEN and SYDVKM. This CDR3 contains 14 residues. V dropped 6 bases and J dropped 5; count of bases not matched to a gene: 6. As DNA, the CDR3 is TGTGCCAGCAGACCGGGACAGGGGTGGTATGGCTACACCTTC. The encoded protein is CASRPGQGWYGYTF.

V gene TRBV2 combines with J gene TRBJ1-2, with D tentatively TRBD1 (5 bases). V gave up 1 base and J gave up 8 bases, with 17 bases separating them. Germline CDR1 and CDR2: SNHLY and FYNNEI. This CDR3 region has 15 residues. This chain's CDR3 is CASSEVKPRVDGYTF. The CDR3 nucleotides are TGTGCCAGCAGTGAAGTTAAGCCCAGGGTGGACGGCTACACCTTC.

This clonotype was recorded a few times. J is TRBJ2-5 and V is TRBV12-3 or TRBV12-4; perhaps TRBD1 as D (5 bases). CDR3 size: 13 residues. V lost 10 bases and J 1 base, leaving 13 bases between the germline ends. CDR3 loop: CATQIRVQETQYF. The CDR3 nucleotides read TGTGCCACTCAAATCAGGGTCCAAGAGACCCAGTACTTC.

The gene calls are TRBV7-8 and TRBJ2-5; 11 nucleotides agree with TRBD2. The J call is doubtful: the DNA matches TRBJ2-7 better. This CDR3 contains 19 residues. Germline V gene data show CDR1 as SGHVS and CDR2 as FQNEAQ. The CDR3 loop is CASSRGWLAGGGGKYEQYF. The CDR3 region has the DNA TGTGCCAGCAGCCGAGGGTGGCTAGCGGGAGGCGGTGGGAAGTACGAGCAGTACTTC.